Each of the 19 T cell receptor beta chains below was sequenced from the same sample in a study of T cells in Graves' hyperthyroidism and ophthalmopathy. Researchers took RNA transcripts and amplified the TCR beta CDR3 regions from them. Primed by the HTBI set, a first-round RT-PCR was run on the TCR CDR3. TCRdb reprocessed the multiplex PCR reads via MiXCR and lists one record per CDR3 protein. This repertoire shows roughly 570,000 distinct CDR3 sequences, under 60% found once; its top ten account for about 7.8%. The sample consisted of peripheral blood or thyroid tissue (not recorded which). These receptors came from a woman under 30 with Graves' hyperthyroidism.

V is TRBV12-5 and J is TRBJ1-2, with TRBD1 matching over 10 bases. CDR3 length: 19 amino acids. Per germline, CDR1 LGHNT and CDR2 FRNRAP. Germline trimming cut 3 bases from V and 3 bases from J; bases unmatched to any gene: 16. The chain's CDR3 is CASGFQHGTGVERDYGYTF. The CDR3 DNA reads TGTGCTAGTGGTTTCCAACACGGGACAGGGGTAGAGAGAGACTATGGCTACACCTTC.

The sample holds many counts of this clonotype. This chain uses TRBV2 with TRBJ2-2; D may match TRBD1 or TRBD2 (5 bases each). V lost 9 bases to trimming and J lost 3 bases, with 20 bases between them. This CDR3 contains 16 residues. The germline CDR1 and CDR2 sequences are SNHLY and FYNNEI. The CDR3 region is CARRDGKRQYTGELFF. CDR3 DNA: TGTGCCAGACGGGACGGCAAACGCCAATACACCGGGGAGCTGTTTTTT.

This clonotype has a count of ten or more. This chain joins TRBV4-3 and TRBJ2-7; D may be TRBD2 (6 bases). V shed 2 bases and J shed 1 base, with 12 bases lying between them. Germline CDR1 and CDR2: LGHNA and YSLEER. The CDR3 contains 15 residues. The CDR3 sequence: CASSQSLALSYEQYF. The CDR3 DNA is TGCGCCAGCAGCCAAAGTCTAGCGCTGTCCTACGAGCAGTACTTC.

Ten or more counts support this clonotype. The V gene is TRBV10-3, the J gene TRBJ1-1; 8 bases match TRBD1. The length of the CDR3 is 14 residues. Germline V gene data show CDR1 as ENHRY and CDR2 as SYGVKD. The V gene end was trimmed by 5 bases and the J gene end by 5 bases; junction bases not matched to a gene: 7. This CDR3 is CAISPAGGFTEAFF. For the CDR3, the DNA is TGTGCCATCAGTCCCGCAGGGGGCTTTACTGAAGCTTTCTTT.

This clonotype was recorded at least ten times. This chain connects TRBV20-1 to TRBJ1-5; no reliable D call. V shed 5 bases and J shed 7 bases, with 12 bases lying between them. The length of the CDR3 is 12 residues. The germline V gene encodes CDR1 DFQATT and CDR2 SNEGSKA (reference sequence). The CDR3 DNA is TGCAGTGCTGGGCGGGGTCAACAGCCCCAGCATTTT. It is translated as CSAGRGQQPQHF.

The chain employs TRBV12-3 or TRBV12-4 and TRBJ1-2; 8 positions agree with TRBD1. After removal of 5 bases from V and 1 base from J, the junction contained 6 bases not matched to a gene. This CDR3 comprises 15 residues. CDR3 in amino acids: CASSRSGGSNYGYTF. The CDR3 DNA is TGTGCCAGCAGTAGATCAGGGGGCAGTAACTATGGCTACACCTTC.

At least ten counts were recorded for this clonotype. The chain has TRBV7-9 and TRBJ2-7, with 11 bases lining up with TRBD1. With V trimmed by 5 bases and J by 3 bases, 6 bases remained unmatched. From germline, CDR1 is SEHNR and CDR2 FQNEAQ (reference sequence). This CDR3 comprises 15 residues. CDR3 nucleotides: TGTGCCAGCAGCCCTCGGGACAGGGGGAACTACGAGCAGTACTTC. This gives the protein CASSPRDRGNYEQYF. Supplemented by reference TRBV7-9 and TRBJ2-7, the full variable domain reads DTGVSQNPRHKITKRGQNVTFRCDPISEHNRLYWYRQTLGQGPEFLTYFQNEAQLEKSRLLSDRFSAERPKGSFSTLEIQRTEQGDSAMYLCASSPRDRGNYEQYFGPGTRLTVT.

This clonotype occurred many times. This chain links TRBV5-1 with TRBJ1-1; D uncertain. Germline V lookup: CDR1 SGHRS, CDR2 YFSETQ. The CDR3 is made up of 13 amino acids. V dropped 0 bases and J dropped 10 bases, with 13 bases sitting between them. The CDR3 coding sequence is TGCGCCAGCAGCTTGGCTGGATCGGTGGGAGCTTTCTTT. Its protein is CASSLAGSVGAFF. Supplemented by reference TRBV5-1 and TRBJ1-1, the full variable domain reads KAGVTQTPRYLIKTRGQQVTLSCSPISGHRSVSWYQQTPGQGLQFLFEYFSETQRNKGNFPGRFSGRQFSNSRSEMNVSTLELGDSALYLCASSLAGSVGAFFGQGTRLTVV.

Worth noting for this clonotype: One base away lies a much larger clone, so this may be a sequencing read error. This rearrangement joins TRBV11-2 to TRBJ2-7; D perhaps matches TRBD1 (6 bases). The V end lost 0 bases, the J end lost 7 bases, and 13 bases lay between the germline ends. The CDR3 is 14 residues long. The V gene's germline CDR1 is SGHAT and CDR2 FQNNGV. In DNA form, the CDR3 reads TGTGCCAGCAGCTTAGATATGGGGGACAATGAGCAGTACTTC. It yields the protein CASSLDMGDNEQYF.

The V call is TRBV2, the J call TRBJ2-7, with a weak D call TRBD1 (6 bases). Germline values: CDR1 SNHLY, CDR2 FYNNEI. The CDR3 totals 14 residues. Between the trimmed V and J ends, which lost 5 bases and 7 bases, there was a span of 18 bases. The CDR3 reads CASSSTPRDNEQYF. The CDR3 DNA reads TGTGCCAGCAGTTCCACGCCCAGGGACAATGAGCAGTACTTC.

The gene calls are TRBV27 and TRBJ2-2; 13 positions agree with TRBD2. V lost 5 bases and J lost 7; bases outside the gene matches: 13. Germline CDR1 is MNHEY and CDR2 is SMNVEV (reference sequence). There are 18 residues in the CDR3. CDR3 residues: CASSPALAGGPYDGELFF. CDR3 DNA sequence: TGTGCCAGCAGTCCCGCACTAGCGGGAGGGCCTTATGACGGGGAGCTGTTTTTT.

This clonotype was observed at least ten times. This chain connects TRBV6-5 to TRBJ2-5, with D tentatively TRBD2 (5 bases). This CDR3 comprises 12 residues. Trimming pared 0 bases from V and 9 bases from J, leaving 8 bases between. Germline loops: CDR1 MNHEY, CDR2 SVGAGI. CDR3 sequence: CASSYSMEAQYF. The CDR3 nucleotides read TGTGCCAGCAGTTACTCGATGGAGGCCCAGTACTTC.

Many counts were recorded for this clonotype. The rearrangement uses TRBV4-1 and TRBJ1-2; D is unclear. This CDR3 has 16 residues. Germline values: CDR1 MGHRA, CDR2 YSYEKL. V was pared by 4 bases and J by 0 bases, with 15 bases between. The CDR3 loop reads CASSPALARTNYGYTF. The CDR3, as DNA: TGCGCCAGCAGCCCCGCCCTAGCCCGCACTAACTATGGCTACACCTTC.

This clonotype has only a few counts. A read error is possible here, since a much larger clone lies one base away. CDR3 nucleotides: TGCGCCAGCAGCTTCAGCCGGATCTATGGCCACACCTTC. This encodes CASSFSRIYGHTF. V is TRBV5-1 and J is TRBJ1-2; D is unclear. Germline-derived CDR1 and CDR2 are SGHRS and YFSETQ. This CDR3 is built from 13 residues.

The chain is built from TRBV18 and TRBJ2-5; either TRBD1 or TRBD2 may fit D (5 bases each). This CDR3 is 13 amino acids long. Between the trimmed V and J ends, which lost 4 bases and 5 bases, there was a span of 11 bases. Germline CDR1 is KGHSH and CDR2 is LQKENI. CDR3 region: CASSRSREETQYF. DNA for the CDR3: TGTGCCAGCTCACGTTCCAGGGAGGAGACCCAGTACTTC. The full variable domain, with the rest looked up from reference TRBV18 and TRBJ2-5, is NAGVMQNPRHLVRRRGQEARLRCSPMKGHSHVYWYRQLPEEGLKFMVYLQKENIIDESGMPKERFSAEFPKEGPSILRIQQVVRGDSAAYFCASSRSREETQYFGPGTRLLVL.

The chain links TRBV20-1 to TRBJ2-6; maybe TRBD2 (6 bases). Trimming stripped 3 bases from V and 2 bases from J, with 11 bases between. CDR1 is DFQATT, CDR2 SNEGSKA, per germline (reference sequence). The CDR3 sequence is 15 residues long. CDR3 coding DNA: TGCAGTGCTAGTGGAGGGAGGACTGGGGCCAACGTCCTGACTTTC. It is translated as CSASGGRTGANVLTF.

As regards this clonotype: A read error may explain this, as a much larger clone is one base away. V usage is TRBV20-1 and J usage is TRBJ1-4; no clear D gene. This CDR3 region has 16 residues. The V end lost 0 bases, the J end lost 7 bases, and 18 bases lay between the germline ends. Germline CDR1 is DFQATT and CDR2 is SNEGSKA (reference sequence). The CDR3 nucleotides read TGCAGTGCTAGAGACGAACCAGGAACTTTCCCTGAAAAACTGTTTTTT. It is translated as CSARDEPGTFPEKLFF.

Turning to this clonotype: One end of the junction fails to match germline, which may point to a read error. The genes are TRBV5-8 and TRBJ1-2; D may be TRBD1 (5 bases). Germline assignment: CDR1 SGHTS and CDR2 YDEGEE. This CDR3 contains 15 residues. CDR3 in DNA: TGCGCCAGCAGCTTGCCGACAGAAGCTAACTATGGCTACACCTTC. Protein product: CASSLPTEANYGYTF. The full variable domain, with the rest looked up from reference TRBV5-8 and TRBJ1-2, is EAGVTQSPTHLIKTRGQQATLRCSPISGHTSVYWYQQALGLGLQFLLWYDEGEERNRGNFPPRFSGRQFPNYSSELNVNALELEDSALYLCASSLPTEANYGYTFGSGTRLTVV.

V gene TRBV7-9 combines with J gene TRBJ2-7, with TRBD2 matching over 13 bases. The germline V gene has CDR1 SEHNR and CDR2 FQNEAQ (reference sequence). Germline trimming cut 5 bases from V and 3 bases from J; bases unmatched to any gene: 7. The length of the CDR3 is 16 residues. The CDR3 loop is CASSGGTSGANYEQYF. The CDR3, as DNA: TGTGCCAGCAGCGGAGGGACTAGCGGGGCCAACTACGAGCAGTACTTC.